A single sample gave rise to the 24 T cell receptor beta chains below, sequenced in a study of T cell repertoires in cytomegalovirus infection. Via MiXCR, TCRdb re-called the reads, giving one row per CDR3 protein. The data contain about 890,000 distinct CDR3 sequences, approximately 31% of them singletons. Their target antigens are unknown. The sample consisted of cultured CD8+ T cells from PBMCs, taken from culture after CMV antigen stimulation. All receptors derive from a human donor in good health (CMV status not recorded). Some clones in this sample may be carry-over from other donors' samples.

This clonotype was detected only a few times. V usage is TRBV6-6 and J usage is TRBJ2-2, with 12 positions matching TRBD1. The CDR3 sequence is 15 residues long. Germline trimming cut 4 bases from V and 7 bases from J; bases unmatched to any gene: 4. CDR1 and CDR2 (germline): MNHNY, SVGAGI (reference sequence). The CDR3 protein is CASSLGQGAGGELFF. The DNA for the CDR3 is TGTGCCAGCAGTTTGGGACAGGGGGCCGGCGGGGAGCTGTTTTTT.

This clonotype was seen at least ten times. The chain employs TRBV7-6 and TRBJ2-3, with a tentative D call TRBD2 (7 bases). The CDR3 totals 16 residues. CDR1 SGHVS and CDR2 FNYEAQ come from the germline V gene. V was pared by 2 bases and J by 6 bases, with 18 bases between. This CDR3 reads CASSLKVGGGLDTQYF. DNA of the CDR3: TGTGCCAGCAGCTTAAAGGTTGGCGGGGGCTTGGATACGCAGTATTTT.

The chain recombines TRBV4-3 with TRBJ1-4; TRBD1 might be the D (6 bases). Germline CDR1 is LGHNA and CDR2 is YSLEER. This CDR3 region has 15 residues. Trimming removed 1 base at V and 6 bases at J, with 12 bases between. CDR3 sequence (DNA): TGCGCCAGCAGCCAAGTGGACAGTGAAGATGAAAAACTGTTTTTT. This codes for CASSQVDSEDEKLFF.

A word on this clonotype: The conserved final phenylalanine or tryptophan is absent from the CDR3, which likely points to a read error. J is TRBJ1-5 and V is TRBV6-1; 11 bases are a match to TRBD1. The V and J ends lost 3 bases and 1 base, in that order; junction bases with no gene match: 8. Germline V gives CDR1 MNHNS, CDR2 SASEGT. CDR3 length: 18 residues. As DNA, the CDR3 is TGTGCCAGCAGTGACCGGACAGGGGGCCCTTTAAGCAATCAGCCCCAGCATTCT. Its translation: CASSDRTGGPLSNQPQHS.

This clonotype is a singleton in its sample. The chain couples TRBV12-3 or TRBV12-4 to TRBJ1-3, with D tentatively TRBD1 (6 bases). The CDR3 is made up of 14 amino acids. CDR3: CVGWGDISGNTIYF. The CDR3 nucleotides read TGTGTCGGGTGGGGGGACATCTCTGGAAACACCATATATTTT.

The gene calls are TRBV7-4 and TRBJ2-2; D may be TRBD2 (5 bases). This CDR3 is 13 amino acids long. Trimming left V 3 bases short and J 6 bases short, with 8 bases between. From germline, CDR1 is SGHVT and CDR2 SQSDAQ. The CDR3 sequence is CASSFEGPGELFF. The CDR3 coding sequence is TGTGCCAGCAGCTTCGAGGGTCCCGGGGAGCTGTTTTTT.

Comment on this clonotype: Since a much larger clone is just one base distant, this may be a read error. The gene calls are TRBV7-2 and TRBJ1-1, with a weak D call TRBD1 (5 bases). Germline V gene lookup returns CDR1 SGHTA and CDR2 FQGNSA. With 7 bases removed from V and 1 base from J, the gap between germline ends came to 22 bases. The CDR3 is made up of 17 amino acids. CDR3 amino acids: CASTQPRETSKNTEAFF. CDR3 DNA sequence: TGTGCCAGCACCCAACCCAGGGAAACCTCTAAGAACACTGAAGCTTTCTTT.

The gene calls are TRBV27 and TRBJ2-2, with 12 bases matching TRBD2. Germline V gives CDR1 MNHEY, CDR2 SMNVEV (reference sequence). The CDR3 consists of 18 residues. V gave up 6 bases and J gave up 5 bases; unmatched junction bases: 13. The CDR3 here is CASSHRNLAGGRTGELFF. The DNA for the CDR3 is TGTGCCAGCAGCCACAGGAACCTAGCGGGGGGGCGTACCGGGGAGCTGTTTTTT.

V and J are TRBV4-3 and TRBJ2-1; the D is unclear. The CDR3 has 13 amino acids. The V end was cut by 2 bases, the J end by 8 bases, with 10 bases between. CDR1 is LGHNA and CDR2 is YSLEER in the germline V gene. CDR3 DNA: TGCGCCAGCAGCCAAAGCAGATTGGATGAGCAGTTCTTC. Translation: CASSQSRLDEQFF.

The sample holds a few counts of this clonotype. V usage is TRBV6-1 and J usage is TRBJ2-1; 16 positions agree with TRBD2. Germline loops: CDR1 MNHNS, CDR2 SASEGT. The J segment lost 9 bases and the V segment lost 7 bases, leaving 9 bases of the junction unmatched. The CDR3 is made up of 16 amino acids. CDR3 sequence (DNA): TGTGCCAGCACCCCCTGGGGACTAGCGGGGGGGGCTGAGCAGTTCTTC. Amino acid sequence: CASTPWGLAGGAEQFF.

A few counts support this clonotype. CDR3 amino acids: CASSQDNLSTDTQYF. In nucleotides, the CDR3 is TGCGCCAGCAGCCAAGATAACCTGAGCACAGATACGCAGTATTTT. The chain couples TRBV4-1 to TRBJ2-3; D uncertain. Germline V gene data show CDR1 as MGHRA and CDR2 as YSYEKL. This CDR3 has 15 amino acids. Trimming took 0 bases from V and 0 from J, leaving 7 bases between them.

This clonotype appeared a few times. V is TRBV6-2 or TRBV6-3 and J is TRBJ2-5, with D maybe TRBD1 (5 bases). Trimming pared 0 bases from V and 3 bases from J, leaving 8 bases between. CDR3 length equals 14 residues. Per germline, CDR1 MNHEY and CDR2 SVGEGT. CDR3 residues: CASSYSGVKETQYF. The CDR3 region has the DNA TGTGCCAGCAGTTACTCAGGGGTGAAAGAGACCCAGTACTTC.

The CDR3 region is CASWGQGRDTEAFF. Here the CDR3 DNA reads TGTGCCAGCTGGGGACAGGGTAGGGACACTGAAGCTTTCTTT. V and J are TRBV12-3 or TRBV12-4 and TRBJ1-1; 9 nucleotides line up with TRBD1. The V gene end was trimmed by 8 bases and the J gene end by 3 bases; junction bases not matched to a gene: 7. This CDR3 spans 14 amino acids.

This clonotype was seen ten or more times. The rearrangement joins TRBV7-2 to TRBJ2-1, with 12 bases that match TRBD2. Losses at the gene ends were 1 base for V and 9 bases for J; bases not matched to a gene: 10. This CDR3 is built from 17 residues. Germline lookup yields CDR1 SGHTA and CDR2 FQGNSA. The CDR3 is CASSLVLAGGQRVEQFF. The CDR3 DNA reads TGTGCCAGCAGCTTAGTCCTAGCGGGGGGGCAACGGGTTGAGCAGTTCTTC.

This clonotype was counted between two and nine times. The chain is built from TRBV6-6 and TRBJ2-1, with D perhaps matching TRBD1 (6 bases). V was trimmed by 6 bases and J by 9 bases, leaving 15 bases between them. The CDR3 is 13 amino acids. Germline V gene sequence: CDR1 MNHNY, CDR2 SVGAGI (reference sequence). In DNA, the CDR3 is TGTGCCAGCAGCGAAACACAGGGTGTTGAGCAGTTCTTC. Residues: CASSETQGVEQFF.

The chain uses TRBV7-3 and TRBJ2-5; the match to TRBD1 covers 7 bases. CDR1 and CDR2 from the germline V gene are SGHTA and FQGTGA. The CDR3 covers 15 residues. V lost 5 bases to trimming and J lost 1 base; unmatched junction nucleotides: 7. Written as DNA, the CDR3 is TGTGCCAGCAGCCTCCGACAGGGATCCCAAGAGACCCAGTACTTC. It yields the protein CASSLRQGSQETQYF.

The CDR3 reads CAISEFQGKTEAFF. The CDR3 DNA sequence: TGTGCCATCAGTGAGTTTCAGGGGAAGACTGAAGCTTTCTTT. The rearrangement joins TRBV10-3 to TRBJ1-1, with TRBD1 as a possible D gene (6 bases). V gave up 1 base and J gave up 5 bases, with 11 bases separating them. CDR3 length: 14 amino acids. From germline, CDR1 is ENHRY and CDR2 SYGVKD.

CDR3: CASSQNRQYSNQPQHF. The DNA for the CDR3 is TGTGCCAGCAGCCAAAACCGACAGTATAGCAATCAGCCCCAGCATTTT. The rearrangement uses TRBV7-2 and TRBJ1-5; tentative D call: TRBD1 (5 bases). CDR1 SGHTA and CDR2 FQGNSA come from the germline V gene. This CDR3 has 16 residues. V lost 5 bases and J 0 bases, leaving 14 bases between the germline ends.

This clonotype was counted at least ten times. CDR3 residues: CASSSNSGEAFF. The CDR3 DNA follows: TGTGCCAGCAGCTCGAATTCGGGGGAAGCTTTCTTT. The chain carries TRBV5-4 and TRBJ1-1; D gene ambiguous. V lost 3 bases to trimming and J lost 8 bases, with 11 bases between them. The length of the CDR3 is 12 residues. Germline V lookup: CDR1 SGHNT, CDR2 YYREEE (reference sequence).

The chain joins TRBV7-9 to TRBJ2-7; D remains ambiguous. Looked up from germline, CDR1 is SEHNR and CDR2 is FQNEAQ (reference sequence). V was clipped by 4 bases and J by 5 bases, with 6 bases between them. CDR3 length equals 11 residues. The CDR3 sequence is CASSSMDEQYV. As DNA, the CDR3 is TGTGCCAGCAGCTCCATGGACGAGCAGTACGTC.

On this clonotype: This could be a read error, since a much larger clone is one nucleotide away. This sequence joins TRBV7-4 and TRBJ2-1; D call uncertain. The CDR3 covers 14 residues. V lost 3 bases and J 0 bases, leaving 6 bases between the germline ends. Germline V gives CDR1 SGHVT, CDR2 SQSDAQ. Here the CDR3 reads CASSFKSSYNEQFF. CDR3 DNA sequence: TGTGCCAGCAGCTTCAAGAGCTCCTACAATGAGCAGTTCTTC. The variable domain in full, with the rest retrieved from reference TRBV7-4 and TRBJ2-1, is GAGVSQSPRYKVAKRGRDVALRCDSISGHVTLYWYRQTLGQGSEVLTYSQSDAQRDKSGRPSGRFSAERPERSVSTLKIQRTEQGDSAVYLCASSFKSSYNEQFFGPGTRLTVL.

The chain carries TRBV6-1 and TRBJ2-3, with a possible D match to TRBD2 (5 bases). V was pared by 8 bases and J by 4 bases, with 16 bases between. The CDR3 length is 14 residues. The V gene's germline CDR1 is MNHNS and CDR2 SASEGT. CDR3 region: CASGSRGNPDTQYF. In DNA, the CDR3 is TGTGCCAGCGGGTCGAGAGGGAACCCAGATACGCAGTATTTT.

This clonotype has just a few counts. J is TRBJ2-3 and V is TRBV19, with unresolved D. This CDR3 is 15 amino acids long. CDR1 and CDR2 (germline): LNHDA, SQIVND (reference sequence). The germline V and J ends were trimmed by 1 base and 4 bases, with 12 bases remaining between them. CDR3 nucleotides: TGTGCCAGTAGTATAGGGTTCGGAATGGCAGATACGCAGTATTTT. This translates into CASSIGFGMADTQYF.

As regards this clonotype: This is likely a read error, given that the CDR3 carries no conserved phenylalanine or tryptophan at its end. The limits of the CDR3 on the DNA are not certain, so only TCRdb's listed CDR3 is given. The chain links TRBV10-3 to TRBJ2-7. The V gene's germline CDR1 is ENHRY and CDR2 SYGVKD. The CDR3 extends over 10 residues, inclusive of both ends. The CDR3 reads CAISTENEMI.